The clone carrying this T cell receptor (beta chain) was observed once. Its antigen is currently unknown. This entry comes from a study of blood T cells in healthy people across ages. Study in general: Template switching retrieved approximately one barcoded beta molecule for each two T cells.

CDR3 length equals 14 residues. Germline CDR1 MNHEY, CDR2 SMNVEV (reference sequence). V was trimmed by 8 bases and J by 1 base, leaving 15 bases between them. The second PCR ran about 6 to 11 cycles with a sample-barcoded 5' primer and J-beta primers. All cDNA molecules were each tagged by a template-switch adaptor with 12 random nucleotides. TCRdb reanalysed the 5' RACE reads using MiXCR and keeps one entry per CDR3 protein. The table shows about 1,400,000 distinct CDR3 sequences, with approximately 59% occurring only once. Points from the study as a whole: Investigators treated diversity estimates from one million T cells as underestimates. Whereas aged donors had fewer naive CD4+ cells, long-lived donors had more of them and higher diversity.

Sequences were obtained from blood. This sequence originates from a man aged 18 to 29 in good health. The V call is TRBV27, the J call TRBJ2-7; tentatively, D is TRBD1 (5 bases). In nucleotides, the CDR3 is TGTGCCAGCCAGAGGTGGCAGGGTTCCTACGAGCAGTACTTC. Translation gives CASQRWQGSYEQYF.